This T cell receptor beta chain was found in a study of blood T cell repertoires in COVID-19. For the study at large: T cells, B-cell-depleted T cells, or PBMCs supplied cDNA or gDNA.

Trimming left V 4 bases short and J 5 bases short, with 14 bases between. In germline, CDR1 is SGHTA, CDR2 FQGNSA. The CDR3 length is 14 residues. Original data processing: Reference gene primer amplification in the assay estimated nucleated cell counts. Libraries were prepared by immunoSEQ multiplex PCR; TCRdb keeps only in-frame clonotypes and omits some of them. V, J and clone size are taken as reported in that table, and D and trimming were inferred from the DNA itself. The sample has approximately 50,000 clones, more than 80% seen once. The chain employs TRBV7-2 and TRBJ1-1, with D maybe TRBD1 (6 bases). Material: peripheral blood. The TCR comes from a human donor in a cohort sampled during active COVID-19. The CDR3 protein is CASSSQTGFTEAFF. The DNA of the CDR3 is TGTGCCAGCAGCTCGCAAACAGGGTTTACTGAAGCTTTCTTT.